These 21 T cell receptor beta chains share one sample of origin, sequenced in a study of blood T cell repertoires in COVID-19. Sequencing was performed with immunoSEQ multiplex PCR; in TCRdb, only in-frame clones are kept and a portion is missing. The table has about 40,000 clones, about four fifths seen once. The sample taken for sequencing was peripheral blood. These receptors came from a woman aged 60 to 75 with acute or convalescent COVID-19.

The rearrangement joins TRBV2 to TRBJ1-4, with D perhaps TRBD1 (5 bases). V shed 0 bases and J shed 8 bases, with 13 bases lying between them. The CDR3 sequence is 15 residues long. Germline V CDR1 and CDR2: SNHLY, FYNNEI. This CDR3 is CASSEAGRGSEKLFF. The CDR3 DNA reads as TGTGCCAGCAGTGAAGCAGGAAGGGGCAGCGAAAAACTGTTTTTT. The full variable domain, with the rest looked up from reference TRBV2 and TRBJ1-4, is EPEVTQTPSHQVTQMGQEVILRCVPISNHLYFYWYRQILGQKVEFLVSFYNNEISEKSEIFDDQFSVERPDGSNFTLKIRSTKLEDSAMYFCASSEAGRGSEKLFFGSGTQLSVL.

The rearrangement uses TRBV7-3 and TRBJ2-1; D perhaps matches TRBD1 (5 bases). This CDR3 has 14 residues. Germline loops: CDR1 SGHTA, CDR2 FQGTGA. Trimming cost V 1 base and J 9 bases, with 13 bases left between them. CDR3 amino acids: CASSLIRGSTEQFF. The DNA of the CDR3 is TGTGCCAGCAGCTTAATTAGGGGATCGACTGAGCAGTTCTTC.

This chain joins TRBV11-2 and TRBJ1-2, with 7 bases fitting TRBD1. J gave up 2 bases and V 5 bases, and 8 bases lay outside the gene matches. Germline values: CDR1 SGHAT, CDR2 FQNNGV. The CDR3 is 15 residues long. In DNA, the CDR3 is TGTGCCAGCAGCCAAGACAGGGACCTCAACTATGGCTACACCTTC. Its protein product is CASSQDRDLNYGYTF.

V gene TRBV4-1 combines with J gene TRBJ1-2, with a tentative D call TRBD1 (5 bases). Germline V CDR1 and CDR2: MGHRA, YSYEKL. The CDR3 length is 13 residues. The V and J ends lost 4 bases and 4 bases respectively, with 10 bases between them. CDR3 nucleotides: TGCGCCAGCAGCCCTCAGGGTACCTATGGCTACACCTTC. It translates to CASSPQGTYGYTF.

The chain joins TRBV7-6 to TRBJ2-1; D call uncertain. Trimming removed 1 base at V and 9 bases at J, with 4 bases between. This CDR3 contains 11 residues. Germline assignment: CDR1 SGHVS and CDR2 FNYEAQ. The CDR3 nucleotides are TGTGCCAGCAGCTTAGTCGGTGAGCAGTTCTTC. Protein product: CASSLVGEQFF.

This chain links TRBV10-2 with TRBJ2-3; 8 nucleotides match TRBD2. The CDR3 has 14 residues. V lost 6 bases to trimming and J lost 1 base; unmatched junction nucleotides: 3. Germline V lookup: CDR1 WSHSY, CDR2 SAAADI. The CDR3: CASRLTSGTDTQYF. The CDR3 region has the DNA TGCGCCAGCAGGTTGACTAGCGGCACAGATACGCAGTATTTT.

V is TRBV27 and J is TRBJ2-2; D not certain. This CDR3 is 15 amino acids long. The germline gives CDR1 MNHEY, CDR2 SMNVEV (reference sequence). V lost 6 bases, J lost 0 bases, and 11 bases lay in between. CDR3 bases: TGTGCCAGCAGCCGCCAGATGGCGAACACCGGGGAGCTGTTTTTT. Residues: CASSRQMANTGELFF.

The CDR3 sequence: CASSYEQGFGYTF. The CDR3 nucleotides are TGTGCCAGCAGTTACGAACAGGGGTTTGGCTACACCTTC. The genes are TRBV6-5 and TRBJ1-2; TRBD1 aligns across 7 bases. Unmatched junction bases numbered 4, after V lost 2 bases and J lost 7 bases. The CDR3 spans 13 residues. In germline, CDR1 is MNHEY, CDR2 SVGAGI.

This clone has a single count. The rearrangement uses TRBV5-6 and TRBJ1-1; D remains ambiguous. In germline, CDR1 is SGHDT, CDR2 YYEEEE. The CDR3 totals 18 residues. Trimming stripped 1 base from V and 0 bases from J, with 19 bases between. This CDR3 is CASSLPLGGSKLNTEAFF. CDR3 DNA sequence: TGTGCCAGCAGCTTGCCCCTGGGAGGGTCTAAACTGAACACTGAAGCTTTCTTT.

The chain couples TRBV6-5 to TRBJ1-1, with D hard to call. CDR3 size: 13 residues. Trimming pared 6 bases from V and 1 base from J, leaving 9 bases between. Germline lookup yields CDR1 MNHEY and CDR2 SVGAGI. CDR3 loop: CASRWTKNTEAFF. The CDR3 DNA sequence: TGTGCCAGCAGATGGACTAAGAACACTGAAGCTTTCTTT.

The chain links TRBV9 to TRBJ2-1, with a weak D call TRBD2 (6 bases). Trimming took off 2 bases at V and 12 bases at J, with 18 bases between the two ends. The CDR3 spans 14 residues. Germline CDR1 SGDLS, CDR2 YYNGEE. The CDR3 nucleotides read TGTGCCAGCAGCGTGGCCCTGACCGGGACTGTGCAGTTCTTC. This codes for CASSVALTGTVQFF. Variable domain in full (rest from reference TRBV9 and TRBJ2-1): DSGVTQTPKHLITATGQRVTLRCSPRSGDLSVYWYQQSLDQGLQFLIQYYNGEERAKGNILERFSAQQFPDLHSELNLSSLELGDSALYFCASSVALTGTVQFFGPGTRLTVL.

The chain links TRBV6-4 to TRBJ1-1; D possibly corresponds to TRBD1 (6 bases). The CDR3 totals 15 residues. Germline loops: CDR1 MRHNA, CDR2 SNTAGT. Trimming stripped 5 bases from V and 5 bases from J, with 18 bases between. CDR3: CASSRETGGWTEAFF. The CDR3 DNA reads TGTGCCAGCAGTCGGGAGACGGGGGGCTGGACTGAAGCTTTCTTT.

This clone was observed a few times. Here the CDR3 reads CASSRFAGLAENNEQFF. The DNA of the CDR3 is TGCGCCAGCAGCCGGTTCGCGGGACTAGCGGAGAACAATGAGCAGTTCTTC. This rearrangement joins TRBV5-1 to TRBJ2-1, with 11 bases lining up with TRBD2. Per germline, CDR1 SGHRS and CDR2 YFSETQ. After removal of 4 bases from V and 5 bases from J, the junction contained 11 bases not matched to a gene. The CDR3 contains 17 residues.

CDR3 nucleotides: TGTGCCAGCACCCCCCGCCGGGAGCAGGGCCCCTACGAGCAGTACTTC. Protein product: CASTPRREQGPYEQYF. This sequence joins TRBV11-2 and TRBJ2-7, with a weak D call TRBD2 (6 bases). Germline V lookup: CDR1 SGHAT, CDR2 FQNNGV. This CDR3 has 16 residues. The V and J ends lost 7 bases and 2 bases respectively, with 21 bases between them.

This clone was detected a few times. This sequence joins TRBV4-1 and TRBJ2-7, with D possibly being TRBD2 (5 bases). The CDR3 has 13 residues. Trimming stripped 6 bases from V and 1 base from J, with 10 bases between. Germline loops: CDR1 MGHRA, CDR2 YSYEKL. CDR3: CASSQSGSYEQYF. CDR3 bases: TGCGCCAGCAGTCAGTCGGGATCCTACGAGCAGTACTTC.

J is TRBJ1-3 and V is TRBV2; TRBD1 might be the D (5 bases). V dropped 4 bases and J dropped 0 bases, with 10 bases sitting between them. Germline assignment: CDR1 SNHLY and CDR2 FYNNEI. The CDR3 has 15 amino acids. The CDR3 reads CASSGRVRSGNTIYF. CDR3 nucleotide sequence: TGTGCCAGCAGTGGCAGGGTTCGCTCTGGAAACACCATATATTTT.

The V gene is TRBV11-2, the J gene TRBJ1-2; D perhaps matches TRBD1 (5 bases). Germline loops: CDR1 SGHAT, CDR2 FQNNGV. The V end lost 1 base, the J end lost 0 bases, and 12 bases lay between the germline ends. This CDR3 has 16 amino acids. In DNA form, the CDR3 reads TGTGCCAGCAGCTTAGGCGCAGGGTTGGCTAACTATGGCTACACCTTC. Encoded protein: CASSLGAGLANYGYTF.

The chain uses TRBV5-5 and TRBJ1-5; 9 positions match TRBD1. V trimming: 4 bases; J trimming: 0 bases; junction bases outside the gene matches: 8. Germline V gene sequence: CDR1 SGHKS, CDR2 YYEKEE (reference sequence). CDR3 length equals 17 residues. The CDR3 loop reads CASSLGQGWYSNQPQHF. CDR3 DNA: TGTGCCAGCAGCCTCGGACAGGGGTGGTATAGCAATCAGCCCCAGCATTTT.

The chain employs TRBV7-9 and TRBJ1-1, with 7 bases identical to TRBD1. This CDR3 is 13 amino acids long. V lost 5 bases and J lost 10; bases outside the gene matches: 10. CDR1 is SEHNR and CDR2 is FQNEAQ in the germline V gene (reference sequence). CDR3 in amino acids: CASSPGYRGGAFF. The CDR3 nucleotides read TGTGCCAGCAGCCCCGGTTACAGGGGAGGAGCTTTCTTT. Full variable domain (missing parts from reference TRBV7-9 and TRBJ1-1): DTGVSQNPRHKITKRGQNVTFRCDPISEHNRLYWYRQTLGQGPEFLTYFQNEAQLEKSRLLSDRFSAERPKGSFSTLEIQRTEQGDSAMYLCASSPGYRGGAFFGQGTRLTVV.

V usage is TRBV12-3 or TRBV12-4 and J usage is TRBJ2-7; TRBD1 aligns across 10 bases. The CDR3 covers 12 residues. Losses at the gene ends were 5 bases for V and 6 bases for J; bases not matched to a gene: 1. CDR3 nucleotide sequence: TGTGCCAGCAGTCGGACAGGGGGCGAGCAGTACTTC. Amino acid sequence: CASSRTGGEQYF.

This chain joins TRBV28 and TRBJ2-1, with 7 positions matching TRBD2. Germline V gene data show CDR1 as MDHEN and CDR2 as SYDVKM. This CDR3 has 18 amino acids. The trim removed 4 bases at V and 5 bases at J, leaving 17 bases unmatched. The CDR3 reads CASSSLLGPAGWDNEQFF. In nucleotides, the CDR3 is TGTGCCAGCAGTTCCCTTTTAGGCCCAGCGGGGTGGGACAATGAGCAGTTCTTC.